This TCR beta chain was sequenced during a study of shared clonotypes between healthy human individuals. Notes on the study in general: In general, naive subsets displayed greater estimated richness than memory subsets did. All-four-donor shared clonotypes had higher generation probabilities than non-shared clonotypes did.

Germline V gene lookup returns CDR1 SGHTA and CDR2 FQGNSA. The CDR3 consists of 12 residues. Trimming left V 3 bases short and J 5 bases short, with 7 bases between. Produced via immunoSEQ multiplex PCR; TCRdb's table is partial and in-frame only. The sample has about 2.4 million clones, approximately 94% seen once. With respect to this clone: The antigen is not known.

This receptor was taken from a man between 18 and 29 years old in good health. Some clones in this sample may be carry-over from other donors' samples. The rearrangement joins TRBV7-2 to TRBJ2-5, with D unresolved. Material: naive CD4+ T cells from PBMCs. Subset defined: CD45RA+ positively selected. CDR3 sequence (DNA): TGTGCCAGCAGCTTTACAAGGGAGACCCAGTACTTC. Its protein product is CASSFTRETQYF.